The T cell receptor (beta chain) under discussion was sequenced for a study of shared clonotypes between healthy human individuals. Study at large: There were three CD4 naive, three CD4 memory, two CD8 naive and one CD8 memory plates per donor.

Generated by immunoSEQ multiplex PCR, the TCRdb table keeps only in-frame clones and is missing some. The table records hundreds of thousands of clones, around 95% of them present only once. The CDR3 is 14 amino acids. The V and J ends lost 5 bases and 2 bases respectively, with 13 bases between them. Looked up from germline, CDR1 is SGHRS and CDR2 is YFSETQ. About this clone: Its antigen is undetermined.

The study's findings and limits: Sampling included only blood; tissue repertoires likely differ.

Terminally differentiated effector memory CD45RA+ cells were excluded from the naive CD8 cells, which were CD45RO-negative and positively selected for CCR7. Those who donated, Caucasian adults without exception, all lived in Nashville, Tennessee. V usage is TRBV5-1 and J usage is TRBJ1-1; D is undetermined. This receptor was identified in a woman in her thirties in good health. Sample: naive CD8+ T cells sorted from blood. CDR3 protein: CASRTGAFNTEAFF. DNA for the CDR3: TGCGCCAGCAGGACGGGCGCGTTTAACACTGAAGCTTTCTTT.